These T cell receptor beta chains were read from a single sample in a study of T cells and copy number aberrations in small-cell lung cancer. Some clones are missing from TCRdb's copy, which holds only in-frame ones; the method was immunoSEQ multiplex PCR. The sample has hundreds of clones, 80% to 95% seen once. Input material: normal tissue next to the tumor. The receptor set was obtained from a man aged 45-65 years with small cell lung cancer. CDR3s include the opening cysteine and the closing phenylalanine or tryptophan. The order of the fields is D gene, J gene, clone size, V gene, CDR3 DNA, CDR3 protein. D genes are given only for firm matches. Rows give clone size only sometimes, using once, few, many, or a class for an expanded clone.

>-|TRBJ2-7|-|TRBV7-2
TGTGCCAGCAGCCCGGATCTTACCTACGAGCAGTACTTC
CASSPDLTYEQYF
>-|TRBJ2-2|-|TRBV5-1
TGCGCCAGCAGCCTTGACGGGGTAAACACCGGGGAGCTGTTTTTT
CASSLDGVNTGELFF
>-|TRBJ2-5|-|TRBV2
TGTGCCAGCAGCAGTTCAGGGGCGCGTGGGGAGACCCAGTACTTC
CASSSSGARGETQYF
>-|TRBJ2-3|-|TRBV7-8
TGTGCCAGCAGCTTCGGATTCACAGATACGCAGTATTTT
CASSFGFTDTQYF
>TRBD2|TRBJ2-1|once|TRBV5-4
TGTGCCAGCAGCTTGGGTTGGCTAGCGGGATTGGATGAGCAGTTCTTC
CASSLGWLAGLDEQFF
>TRBD1|TRBJ2-6|once|TRBV9
TGTGCCAGCAGCTTAGCAGGGGGTATTACTGGGGCCAACGTCCTGACTTTC
CASSLAGGITGANVLTF
>-|TRBJ2-3|-|TRBV21-1
TGTGCCAGCAGGCTCTATTCTACAGTCATGCAAGATACGCAGTATTTT
CASRLYSTVMQDTQYF
>-|TRBJ2-2|-|TRBV6-1
TGTGCCAGCGGCACTTACACCGGGGAGCTGTTTTTT
CASGTYTGELFF
>TRBD1|TRBJ2-3|-|TRBV29-1
TGCAGCGGCTACGGGGCAGGGGGAGCAGATACGCAGTATTTT
CSGYGAGGADTQYF
>TRBD1|TRBJ2-7|-|TRBV6-5
TGTGCCAGCAGTTACGTCCGGGACAGCTTCTACGAGCAGTACTTC
CASSYVRDSFYEQYF
>-|TRBJ2-2|-|TRBV9
TGTGCCAGCAGCGTAGTGGCAGGGAACACCGGGGAGCTGTTTTTT
CASSVVAGNTGELFF
>TRBD2|TRBJ2-2|few|TRBV29-1
TGCAGCGGCAGCGGGGGTAACACCGGGGAGCTGTTTTTT
CSGSGGNTGELFF
>-|TRBJ2-3|once|TRBV5-1
TGCGCCAGCCTTGGAGAACAGGAAACAGATACGCAGTATTTT
CASLGEQETDTQYF
>-|TRBJ2-7|few|TRBV9
TGTGCCAGCAGCGTAGGAGGCAGCACCCCCTACGAGCAGTACTTC
CASSVGGSTPYEQYF
>-|TRBJ2-7|-|TRBV11-2
TGTGCCAGCAGCCCCGGACAGTCCTACGAGCAGTACTTC
CASSPGQSYEQYF
>-|TRBJ1-4|once|TRBV21-1
TGTGCCAGCAGCAAAGGGCCCACTAATGAAAAACTGTTTTTT
CASSKGPTNEKLFF
>-|TRBJ1-1|-|TRBV5-4
TGTGCCAGCAGGGGGATGAACACTGAAGCTTTCTTT
CASRGMNTEAFF
>-|TRBJ2-7|-|TRBV7-9
TGTGCCACCGAGCCCGCGCAGCCTAACACCTACGAGCAGTACTTC
CATEPAQPNTYEQYF
>-|TRBJ1-4|-|TRBV9
TGTGCCAGCAACTCACAGGGAGCTAATGAAAAACTGTTTTTT
CASNSQGANEKLFF
>-|TRBJ1-4|-|TRBV4-3
TGCGCCAGCAGCCAAGGGGGGGCGCCCGCTAATGAAAAACTGTTTTTT
CASSQGGAPANEKLFF
>-|TRBJ2-5|-|TRBV11-3
TGTGCCAGCAGCTCAGCTGGACAGAACCGAGAGACCCAGTACTTC
CASSSAGQNRETQYF
>-|TRBJ2-5|-|TRBV5-8
TGTGCCAGCAGCTTGGGGACCCAGTACTTC
CASSLGTQYF
>-|TRBJ2-3|-|TRBV7-3
TGTGCCAGCAGCCCTACCTACGGGGGTACGCAGTATTTT
CASSPTYGGTQYF
>-|TRBJ1-1|-|TRBV4-3
TGCGCCAGCAGCCATACGCAAGGTAGCGAAGCTTTCTTT
CASSHTQGSEAFF
>-|TRBJ2-7|-|TRBV30
TGTGCCTGGAGTGTTGGGACCACATCCTACGAGCAGTACTTC
CAWSVGTTSYEQYF
>TRBD2|TRBJ2-7|-|TRBV29-1
TGCAGCGTTGAGGCGGGAGCGACCGCCTACGAGCAGTACTTC
CSVEAGATAYEQYF
>-|TRBJ1-1|-|TRBV19
TGTGCCAGTAGTATAACGTTTAACACTGAAGCTTTCTTT
CASSITFNTEAFF
>-|TRBJ2-5|-|TRBV15
TGTGCCACCAGCAGAATAGCAGGCGAGACCCAGTACTTC
CATSRIAGETQYF
>-|TRBJ2-2|-|TRBV30
TGTGCCTGGAGTGACGTGGTCAACACCGGGGAGCTGTTTTTT
CAWSDVVNTGELFF
>-|TRBJ1-2|-|TRBV6-5
TGTGCCAGCAGTTACTCACATGGTAACTATGGCTACACCTTC
CASSYSHGNYGYTF
>TRBD1|TRBJ1-1|-|TRBV30
TGTGCCTGGACCATGGACAGGGGAACTGAAGCTTTCTTT
CAWTMDRGTEAFF
>-|TRBJ1-1|-|TRBV5-6
TGTGCCAGCAGCCCCCGGGGAAGAGGTGAAGCTTTCTTT
CASSPRGRGEAFF
>-|TRBJ2-5|-|TRBV2
TGTGCCAGCAGTGAGCGGGACGGCCAAGAGACCCAGTACTTC
CASSERDGQETQYF
>-|TRBJ1-6|-|TRBV18
TGTGCCAGCTCACAAATAGGGGCGAATTCACCCCTCCACTTT
CASSQIGANSPLHF
>-|TRBJ1-1|-|TRBV11-3
TGTGCGGAGGGGTCGGTGGGGGCTGAAGCTTTCTTT
CAEGSVGAEAFF
>TRBD1|TRBJ2-5|-|TRBV2
TGTGCCAGCAGTGAAAACGGACAGGGTCACGAGACCCAGTACTTC
CASSENGQGHETQYF
>TRBD1|TRBJ2-2|-|TRBV6-6
TGTGCCAGCAGTGACAGGGTAGAATCCGGGGAGCTGTTTTTT
CASSDRVESGELFF
>-|TRBJ1-5|-|TRBV28
TGTGCCAGCGGCTCACGCGGCCAGCCCCAGCATTTT
CASGSRGQPQHF
>-|TRBJ2-1|-|TRBV15
TGTGCCACCAGCAGAGATCAAGGTGGAAGCTCCTACAATGAGCAGTTCTTC
CATSRDQGGSSYNEQFF
>-|TRBJ2-7|-|TRBV7-2
TGTGCCAGCAGCAAAAACAGGGACTACGAGCAGTACTTC
CASSKNRDYEQYF
>-|TRBJ1-3|-|TRBV30
TGTGCCTGGAGATGGCACTCTGGAAACACCATATATTTT
CAWRWHSGNTIYF
>TRBD1|TRBJ2-2|-|TRBV25-1
TGTGCCACGGGACAGGAGATCACCGGGGAGCTGTTTTTT
CATGQEITGELFF
>-|TRBJ1-5|-|TRBV21-1
TGTGCCAGCAGCAAAGATCCTACAGACCATAGCAATCAGCCCCAGCATTTT
CASSKDPTDHSNQPQHF
>-|TRBJ2-2|-|TRBV18
TGTGCCAGCTCACCTCCGGCAGGGCAGGCGAACACCGGGGAGCTGTTTTTT
CASSPPAGQANTGELFF
>-|TRBJ2-1|-|TRBV10-3
TGTGCCATCGGAGGCTCCTACAATGAGCAGTTCTTC
CAIGGSYNEQFF
>TRBD2|TRBJ2-2|-|TRBV7-8
TGTGCCAGCAGAAACGGACTAGCGGGAGGGCCGTCCGCCGGGGAGCTGTTTTTT
CASRNGLAGGPSAGELFF
>-|TRBJ1-1|-|TRBV4-2
TGTGCCAGCAGCCAATTCATAAGTCACACTGAAGCTTTCTTT
CASSQFISHTEAFF
>-|TRBJ2-7|-|TRBV29-1
TGCAGCGTCATAAGGCCTGGCGGCGAGCAGTACTTC
CSVIRPGGEQYF
>-|TRBJ2-7|-|TRBV9
TGTGCCAGCAGCCCTCCGTTGGGATACGAGCAGTACTTC
CASSPPLGYEQYF
>-|TRBJ2-7|-|TRBV7-8
TGTGCCAGCAGCTTTTCGCTCTCCTACGAGCAGTACTTC
CASSFSLSYEQYF
>-|TRBJ2-5|-|TRBV30
TGTGCCGGGCAGGGTGGAATAAAGACCCAGTACTTC
CAGQGGIKTQYF